A single T cell receptor beta chain is shown here with its context. What antigen it recognizes has not been identified. Base qualities are not at hand, and no much larger clone is one base apart. These data originate in a study of cytomegalovirus exposure and HLA in healthy donors (dated by TCRdb to the late 2010s). The study in broad terms: According to an earlier analysis of 587 of the donors, some 180 million T cells yielded roughly 110 million unique TCR beta sequences and around 280 Gb of sequence data. In a later genetic analysis, genome-wide SNP genotypes for 398 of the 666 donors were used, and that subset was treated as a discovery cohort. In an earlier analysis of several hundred of the donors, high-throughput TCR beta sequencing was used to judge whether each TCR beta V gene segment behaved as functional or pseudogenic. An early release that covered about 640 HLA-typed donors contained around 300 gigabases of sequencing data and tens of millions of unique TCR sequences. Donor age, sex, ethnicity and CMV serostatus were compiled alongside the repertoire data. Of the 300 to 500 genotyped donors, 70% to 90% were placed in the genetic ancestry cluster associated with self-reported Caucasian donors. Class I and class II HLA loci were covered by the typing at four-digit resolution. To predict cytomegalovirus infection status, the study brought together high-throughput TCR immunosequencing, statistical association of individual TCRs with disease status, and machine learning. Several DR-DQ haplotypes were handled as single units for association and clustering because linkage in the cohort was strong. All discovery cohort repertoires had been generated using a single sequencing platform. The study was designed to test whether signatures of past pathogen exposure could be identified by cataloging public T cell receptors. A later analysis re-analyzed previously published TCR beta repertoires from 666 donors and added high-resolution HLA genotyping to study TCR occurrence patterns. The study profiled the T cell repertoires of 500 to 800 subjects by immunosequencing and related them to cytomegalovirus serostatus. Rather than using new phenotypic data, the later analysis identified candidate immune exposures from TCR beta sequences and from how often those sequences occurred across donors. Typing coverage varied by locus: about 620-630 donors for A, B, C, DRB1 and DQB1; roughly 520 for DQA1; 600 to 610 for DPA1; about 450 for DPB1. In addition to the first cohort of around 670 subjects, a separate validation cohort of approximately 120 different subjects was used. Among some 400 genotyped donors of the cohort, an average of about 240,000 unique TCR beta nucleotide sequences was sequenced per donor, of which about 18% were non-productive. The study at large found these results: Because HLA typing was missing for some donors at each locus, association tests included only the typed subset. Linkage disequilibrium might explain the correlated functional status among segregating V segments, but an unknown experimental factor could not be ruled out. Only TCR beta chains were sequenced in this cohort, and the absence of alpha or paired-chain data limited detectable features. In a later analysis, 16,951 TCR beta sequences were associated with specific HLA alleles at a false discovery rate of 0.05. In a later analysis, HLA-associated TCR beta chains showed more clonal expansion and lower generation probabilities than non-associated chains that were equally common. In an earlier analysis of some 550 of the donors, most TCR beta V segments were observed in productive rearrangements about 87% or about 30% of the time, broadly matching IMGT annotations. A later analysis reported that several top co-occurrence clusters appeared linked to parvovirus B19, influenza, CMV and Epstein-Barr virus. A cluster of highly shared sequence variants was judged likely to represent a technical artifact of the sequencing pipeline. A further reported finding was that TCR beta sequences accurately predicted the HLA-A and HLA-B alleles for most subjects in the first cohort. Across donors, most TCR sequences were observed very rarely, whereas some public TCRs were present in many individuals. Three of the identified cytomegalovirus-associated TCR beta chains were confirmed in vitro to be specific for cytomegalovirus antigens. Because counts were too low, about 18 rarely observed V segments, including chromosome 9 orphons, were excluded from the earlier analysis of several hundred of the donors. According to a later analysis, most CMV-associated TCR beta chains appeared to be HLA-restricted, and the HLA associations seemed to be driven largely by CMV exposure. Sequencing depth was assumed to be roughly uniform across donors in the presence/absence analyses, though that assumption may not hold. A later analysis found that TCR association rates varied across HLA loci, with DRB1 alleles showing the most associated TCRs and HLA-C alleles the fewest. According to the authors, the approach could potentially be generalized to other disease states and immunological phenotypes. CMV serostatus was the only immune exposure information available for the cohort. The study listed 170 or so TCR beta chains as associated with cytomegalovirus. Assigning TCR associations to individual alleles was difficult when HLA alleles, especially DR and DQ, strongly co-occurred. The classifier was reported to diagnose cytomegalovirus status with high specificity and sensitivity in both the original and validation cohorts. In a later genetic analysis, a missense DCLRE1C variant was associated with V-gene and J-gene trimming of TCR beta chains, and the association was replicated in an independent cohort. Some IMGT-functional V segments, including TRBV6-2 and TRBV6-3, could not be told apart with the 87-base-pair reads, so those segments were excluded. According to a later genetic analysis, donors in an Asian-associated ancestry cluster had fewer N-insertions in productive TCRs than the approximately 710-donor mean.

The method was the immunoSEQ multiplex PCR assay. For the multiplex PCR, a mixture combining 60 forward primers for TCR Vbeta segments and 13 reverse primers for TCR Jbeta segments was used. Amplification of the CDR3 region of rearranged TCR beta genes was performed with a multiplex PCR assay on genomic DNA. Amplified TCR beta libraries were sequenced as 87-base-pair reads on the Illumina HiSeq System. As for the original processing: A later analysis counted about 76 million unique TCR beta chains across the 666 repertoires, and roughly 10 million of these chains were shared by at least two donors. A nearest-neighbor algorithm error-corrected the raw reads and collapsed the reads into unique sequences, merging closely related sequences to remove PCR and sequencing errors. To assign V, D and J gene segments, CDR3 sequences were aligned to IMGT reference sequences. Each retained sequence needed at least a six-nucleotide match to both a V gene segment and a J gene segment. Rearrangements were classified as productive when the CDR3 lacked stop codons and remained in frame with V and J, and all other rearrangements were classified as non-productive. Following IMGT convention, CDR3 was defined as the stretch from the second conserved V-encoded cysteine up to the conserved J-encoded phenylalanine. The earlier analysis of 500 to 600 of the donors excluded sequences that lacked an unambiguous match to a single V gene segment. In an earlier analysis of some 590 of the donors, a V segment was called functional when productive rearrangements were above 56.7%, and segregating when the standard deviation between donors exceeded 5%. A statistical classification framework was developed to diagnose cytomegalovirus status using the catalog of TCR beta chain sequences. V and J gene assignment, in a later analysis, came from comparing TCR nucleotide sequences with IMGT/GENE-DB human TR gene sequences. In a later analysis, CDR3 sequences and most-parsimonious VDJ recombination scenarios were assigned using the TCRdist pipeline. In a later analysis, each TCR beta chain was defined by its CDR3 amino acid sequence together with its V-gene family, and reads without a unique V-gene family were excluded. In a later analysis, 500 to 700 highly shared, low-generation-probability nucleotide sequences were removed to address suspected cross-contamination and a sequencing artifact. A later analysis calculated a clonal expansion index for each public chain from normalized within-repertoire ranks of inferred template counts. A later analysis computed generation probabilities with a VDJ recombination model fitted to out-of-frame rearrangements, and checked the results against IGoR. In a later analysis, TCR-TCR, TCR-HLA and TCR-CMV co-occurrence was scored with hypergeometric tests, and a repertoire-size bias correction was applied to TCR pairs. To estimate false discovery rates, a later analysis permuted the HLA or CMV assignments 20 times. A later analysis grouped co-occurring TCRs with DBSCAN, adding TCRdist sequence similarity when clustering within HLA-allele-positive subsets. Repertoires with fewer than 30,000 or more than 120,000 public chains were left out of co-occurrence clustering, as were about 5 repertoires with anomalous nucleotide sharing. TCRdb retrieved this table from immuneACCESS and kept in-frame rearrangements only. Not all clones are present; in checked studies, unresolved V genes account for under half, and no reason is known for the remainder. V, J and clone size are those of that table, while D and trimming were read from the DNA. Across this sample there are about 92,000 clones, with about 85% seen only once. The leading ten clones occupy about 1.2% of the sample.

The cohort comprised under 700 healthy bone marrow donors. Cohort members were all nominally healthy when sampled, although unrecorded immune exposures were likely present. The donor tested CMV seropositive, placing the donor among the approximately 290 seropositive members of the cohort. Each donor provided a peripheral blood sample, and peripheral blood mononuclear cells were used for TCR beta sequencing. Genomic DNA extraction from the blood cell samples was performed with the Qiagen DNeasy Blood Extraction Kit. V sheds 2 bases and J sheds 7 bases, leaving 21 bases between their ends. The CDR3 holds 16 amino acids from the cysteine to the phenylalanine. Only CDR3 DNA is held: 48 bases, read in frame from base 1. CDR1 and CDR2, looked up from the germline V gene (reference sequence), are MNHEY and SMNVEV.

Recombination connected TRBV27 to TRBJ2-7; there is no confident call for the D gene. Sequencing input: PBMCs. The sequence derives from a girl aged 2 to 9 in good health and CMV-seropositive. The CDR3 sequence is CASSLRLSEPNREQYF. Read as DNA, the sequence is TGTGCCAGCAGTTTACGGCTCTCGGAACCAAACAGAGAGCAGTACTTC.